This TCR beta chain was identified during a study of cytomegalovirus exposure and HLA in healthy donors. Notes on the study in general: In vitro data verified a few CMV-associated chains as specific for CMV antigens.

Produced via immunoSEQ multiplex PCR; TCRdb's table is partial and in-frame only. The profile shows roughly 140,000 clones, around nine tenths of them singletons. In regard to this clone: Its specificity is not known.

CDR1 MNHEY and CDR2 SMNVEV come from the germline V gene (reference sequence). The CDR3 extends over 15 amino acids. Trimming left V 3 bases short and J 0 bases short, with 8 bases between. This sequence joins TRBV27 and TRBJ2-2; perhaps TRBD1 as D (6 bases). The sequenced sample was PBMCs. The TCR was taken from a woman aged 18-29 years in good health and CMV-seropositive. The CDR3 region is CASSFRTANTGELFF. In DNA, the CDR3 is TGTGCCAGCAGTTTCCGGACAGCGAACACCGGGGAGCTGTTTTTT.